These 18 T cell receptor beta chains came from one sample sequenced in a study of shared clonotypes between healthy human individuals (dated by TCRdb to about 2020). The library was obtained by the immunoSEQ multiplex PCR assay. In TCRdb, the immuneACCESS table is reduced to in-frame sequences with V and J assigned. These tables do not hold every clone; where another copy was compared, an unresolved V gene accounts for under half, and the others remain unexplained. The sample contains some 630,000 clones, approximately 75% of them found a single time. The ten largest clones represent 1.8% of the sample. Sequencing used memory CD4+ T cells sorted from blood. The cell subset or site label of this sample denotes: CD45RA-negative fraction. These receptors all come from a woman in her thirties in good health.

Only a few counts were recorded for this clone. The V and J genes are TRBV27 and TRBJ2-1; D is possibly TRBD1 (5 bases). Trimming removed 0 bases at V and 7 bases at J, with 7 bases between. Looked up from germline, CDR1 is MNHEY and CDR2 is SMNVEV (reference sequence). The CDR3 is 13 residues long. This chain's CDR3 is CASSLSGRNEQFF. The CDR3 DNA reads TGTGCCAGCAGTTTATCGGGGCGGAATGAGCAGTTCTTC.

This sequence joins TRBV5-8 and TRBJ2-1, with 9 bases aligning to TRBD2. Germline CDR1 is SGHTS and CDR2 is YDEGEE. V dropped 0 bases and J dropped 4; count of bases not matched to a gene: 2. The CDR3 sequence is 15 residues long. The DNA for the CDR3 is TGTGCCAGCAGCTTGGGAGGACTAGCGTACAATGAGCAGTTCTTC. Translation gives CASSLGGLAYNEQFF.

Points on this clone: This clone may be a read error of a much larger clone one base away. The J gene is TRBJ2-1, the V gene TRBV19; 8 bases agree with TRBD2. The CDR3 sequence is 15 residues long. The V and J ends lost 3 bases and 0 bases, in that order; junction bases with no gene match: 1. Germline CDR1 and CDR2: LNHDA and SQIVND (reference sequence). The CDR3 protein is CASSIGTSSYNEQFF. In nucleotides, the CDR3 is TGTGCCAGTAGTATCGGGACTAGCTCCTACAATGAGCAGTTCTTC.

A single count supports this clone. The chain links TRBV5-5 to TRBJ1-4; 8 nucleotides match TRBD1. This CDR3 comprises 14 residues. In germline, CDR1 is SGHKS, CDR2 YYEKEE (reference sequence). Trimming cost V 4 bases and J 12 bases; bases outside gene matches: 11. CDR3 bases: TGTGCCAGCAGCCAGACAGGGGTCCTTGGGGAACTGTTTTTT. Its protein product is CASSQTGVLGELFF.

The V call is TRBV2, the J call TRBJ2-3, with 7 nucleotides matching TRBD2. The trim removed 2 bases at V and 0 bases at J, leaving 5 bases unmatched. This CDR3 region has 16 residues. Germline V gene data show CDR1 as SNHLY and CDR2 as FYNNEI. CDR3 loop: CASSETLAESTDTQYF. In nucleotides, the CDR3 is TGTGCCAGCAGTGAAACCCTAGCGGAGAGCACAGATACGCAGTATTTT.

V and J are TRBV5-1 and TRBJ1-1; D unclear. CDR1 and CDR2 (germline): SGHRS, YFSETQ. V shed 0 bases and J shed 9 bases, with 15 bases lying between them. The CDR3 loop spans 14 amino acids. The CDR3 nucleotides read TGCGCCAGCAGCTTGGACGTGGTCCCGGAGAAAGCTTTCTTT. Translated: CASSLDVVPEKAFF.

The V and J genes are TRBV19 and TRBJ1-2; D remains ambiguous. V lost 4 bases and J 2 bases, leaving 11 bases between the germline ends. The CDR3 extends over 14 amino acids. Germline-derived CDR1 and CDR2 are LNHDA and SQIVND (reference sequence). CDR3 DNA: TGTGCCAGTAGTACCTCCTCCAGCAACTATGGCTACACCTTC. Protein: CASSTSSSNYGYTF.

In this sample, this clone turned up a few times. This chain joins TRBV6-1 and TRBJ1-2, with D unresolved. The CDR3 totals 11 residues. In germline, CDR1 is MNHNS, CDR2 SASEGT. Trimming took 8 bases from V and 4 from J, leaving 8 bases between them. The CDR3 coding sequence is TGTGCCAGCCGAATTAGCTATGGCTACACCTTC. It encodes CASRISYGYTF.

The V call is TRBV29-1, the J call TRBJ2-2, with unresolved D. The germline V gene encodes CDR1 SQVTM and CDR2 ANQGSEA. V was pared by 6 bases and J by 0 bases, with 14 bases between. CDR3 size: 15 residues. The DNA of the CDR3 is TGCAGCGTGGTCGAGTCGGGCTCGAACACCGGGGAGCTGTTTTTT. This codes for CSVVESGSNTGELFF.

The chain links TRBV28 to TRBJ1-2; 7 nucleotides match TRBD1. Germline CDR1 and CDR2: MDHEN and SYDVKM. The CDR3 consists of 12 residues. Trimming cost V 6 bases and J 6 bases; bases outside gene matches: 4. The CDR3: CASRNRGDGYTF. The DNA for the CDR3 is TGTGCCAGCAGGAACAGGGGTGATGGCTACACCTTC.

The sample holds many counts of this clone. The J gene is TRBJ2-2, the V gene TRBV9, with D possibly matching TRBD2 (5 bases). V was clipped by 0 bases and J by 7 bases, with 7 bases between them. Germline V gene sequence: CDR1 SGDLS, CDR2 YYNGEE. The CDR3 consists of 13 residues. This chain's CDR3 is CASSVGEIGELFF. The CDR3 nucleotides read TGTGCCAGCAGCGTAGGGGAGATCGGGGAGCTGTTTTTT.

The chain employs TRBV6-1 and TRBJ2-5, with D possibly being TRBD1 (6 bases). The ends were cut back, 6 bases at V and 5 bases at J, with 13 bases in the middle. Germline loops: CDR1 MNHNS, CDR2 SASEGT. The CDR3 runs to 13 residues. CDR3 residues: CASSAQGGETQYF. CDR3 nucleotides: TGTGCCAGCAGCGCACAGGGTGGGGAGACCCAGTACTTC.

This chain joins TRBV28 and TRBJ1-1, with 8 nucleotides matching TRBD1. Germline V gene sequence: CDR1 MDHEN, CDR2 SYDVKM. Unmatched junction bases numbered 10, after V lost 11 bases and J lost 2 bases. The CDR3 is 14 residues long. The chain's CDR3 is CAGREQGGNTEAFF. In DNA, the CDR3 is TGTGCCGGGCGTGAACAGGGGGGAAACACTGAAGCTTTCTTT.

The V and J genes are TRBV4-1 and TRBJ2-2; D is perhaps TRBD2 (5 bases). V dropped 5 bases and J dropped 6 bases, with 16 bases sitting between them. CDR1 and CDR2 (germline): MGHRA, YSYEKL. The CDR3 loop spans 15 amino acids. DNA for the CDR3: TGCGCCAGCAGCTATCCGGGATCTACTTCCGGGGAGCTGTTTTTT. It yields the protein CASSYPGSTSGELFF.

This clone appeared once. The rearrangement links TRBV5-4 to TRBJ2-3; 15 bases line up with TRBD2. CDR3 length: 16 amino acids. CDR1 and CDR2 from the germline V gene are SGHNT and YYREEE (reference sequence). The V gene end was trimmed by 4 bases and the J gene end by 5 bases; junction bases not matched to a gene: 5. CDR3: CASSKGLAGGKDTQYF. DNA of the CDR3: TGTGCCAGCAGCAAGGGACTAGCGGGAGGAAAAGATACGCAGTATTTT.

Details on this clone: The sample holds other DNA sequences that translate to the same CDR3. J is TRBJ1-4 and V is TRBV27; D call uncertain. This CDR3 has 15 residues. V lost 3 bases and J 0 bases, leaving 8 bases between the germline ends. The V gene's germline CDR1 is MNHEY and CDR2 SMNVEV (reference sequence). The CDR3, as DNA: TGTGCCAGCAGTTTGACGCGGGCAACTAATGAAAAACTGTTTTTT. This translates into CASSLTRATNEKLFF. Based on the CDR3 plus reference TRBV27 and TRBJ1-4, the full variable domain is EAQVTQNPRYLITVTGKKLTVTCSQNMNHEYMSWYRQDPGLGLRQIYYSMNVEVTDKGDVPEGYKVSRKEKRNFPLILESPSPNQTSLYFCASSLTRATNEKLFFGSGTQLSVL.

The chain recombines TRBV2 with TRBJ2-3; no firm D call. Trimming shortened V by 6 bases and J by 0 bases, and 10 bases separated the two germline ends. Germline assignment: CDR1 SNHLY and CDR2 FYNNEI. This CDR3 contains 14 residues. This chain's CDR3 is CASRPGPSTDTQYF. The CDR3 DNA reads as TGTGCCAGCAGACCGGGTCCTAGCACAGATACGCAGTATTTT.

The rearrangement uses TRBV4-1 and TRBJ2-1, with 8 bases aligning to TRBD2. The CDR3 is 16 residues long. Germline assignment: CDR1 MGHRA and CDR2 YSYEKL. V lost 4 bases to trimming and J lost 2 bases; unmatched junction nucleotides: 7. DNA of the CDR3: TGCGCCAGCAGCCCGCGGGGGGCAGGCCCCTACAATGAGCAGTTCTTC. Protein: CASSPRGAGPYNEQFF.